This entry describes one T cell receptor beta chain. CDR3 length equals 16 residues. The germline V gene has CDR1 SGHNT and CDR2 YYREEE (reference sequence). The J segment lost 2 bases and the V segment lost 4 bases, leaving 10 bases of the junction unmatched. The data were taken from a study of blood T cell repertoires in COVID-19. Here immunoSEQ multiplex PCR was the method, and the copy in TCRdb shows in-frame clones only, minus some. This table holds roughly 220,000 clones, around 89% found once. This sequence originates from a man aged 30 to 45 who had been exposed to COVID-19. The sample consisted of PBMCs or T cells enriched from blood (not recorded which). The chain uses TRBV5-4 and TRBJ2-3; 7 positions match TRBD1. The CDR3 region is CASSLYRTGDTDTQYF. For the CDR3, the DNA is TGTGCCAGCAGCCTGTATCGGACAGGAGACACAGATACGCAGTATTTT.